A few counts support the clone carrying this TCR beta chain. Across about two dozen US areas, participants ranged in age from about 18 to 100 years. In Cohort 3, a recovered donor had either two negative PCRs, clearance, or symptom resolution. Profiling relied on immunoSEQ multiplex PCR, and the TCRdb table lists in-frame clones only, not all of them. The sample shows roughly 330,000 clones, around 87% of them seen only once. The sample originates from a study of blood T cell repertoires in COVID-19. Background on the study: Both acute and convalescent COVID-19 samples were obtained from the United States, Italy and Spain. The analysed material was cDNA or gDNA that came from T cells, B-cell-depleted T cells, or PBMCs.

J gave up 5 bases and V 3 bases, and 10 bases lay outside the gene matches. Germline loops: CDR1 DFQATT, CDR2 SNEGSKA (reference sequence). This CDR3 is built from 16 residues. Sequenced material: PBMCs or T cells enriched from blood (not recorded which). The receptor's source is a woman aged 25 to 45 who had recovered from COVID-19. The chain uses TRBV20-1 and TRBJ2-1, with 10 bases matching TRBD1. DNA for the CDR3: TGCAGTGCTAGTCGCCCGGGACAGGGGTACAACAATGAGCAGTTCTTC. This translates into CSASRPGQGYNNEQFF.